The clone carrying this T cell receptor beta chain occurred a few times. Its antigen is still unknown. TCRdb reprocessed the RT-PCR reads via MiXCR and lists one record per CDR3 protein. The sample yields 430,000 or so distinct CDR3 sequences, roughly 9.7% seen once. This record belongs to a study of response to subunit inactivated influenza vaccine. Study-wide results and caveats: Only a handful of new T cells, the authors suggested, are recruited with each seasonal influenza vaccination.

Material: PBMCs from blood, obtained 35 to 45 days after vaccination. This clonotype was sampled from a man between 45 and 60 years old who received an inactivated influenza vaccine.

The CDR3 DNA is TGTGCCAGCAGCCCGTCGACTAGCGGGACCTCCTACGAGCAGTACTTC. Residues: CASSPSTSGTSYEQYF. J is TRBJ2-7 and V is TRBV27; 11 positions match TRBD2. The junction had 7 bases not matched to a gene; V was cut back by 6 bases and J by 0 bases. CDR3 length equals 16 residues. Germline values: CDR1 MNHEY, CDR2 SMNVEV (reference sequence).